The 28 T cell receptor beta chains presented below share a single source sample, sequenced in a study of T cell responses to AZD1222 COVID-19 vaccine. TCRdb keeps only in-frame clones here, not all; method: immunoSEQ multiplex PCR. The table lists approximately 120,000 clones, 90% of them singletons. The sequences come from peripheral blood, collected on day 0 of AZD1222 vaccination. These receptors were taken from an adult in good health.

The rearrangement uses TRBV5-6 and TRBJ2-7, with D possibly TRBD2 on 6 matching bases. V lost 4 bases, J lost 3 bases, and 17 bases lay in between. The CDR3 runs to 15 residues. Germline V lookup: CDR1 SGHDT, CDR2 YYEEEE. CDR3 residues: CASSRIGGTFYEQYF. The DNA for the CDR3 is TGTGCCAGCAGCCGCATCGGCGGGACGTTCTACGAGCAGTACTTC.

The V gene is TRBV5-1, the J gene TRBJ2-1; perhaps TRBD2 as D (5 bases). The CDR3 length is 15 residues. V gave up 3 bases and J gave up 3 bases, with 13 bases separating them. Germline loops: CDR1 SGHRS, CDR2 YFSETQ. The CDR3 nucleotides are TGCGCCAGCAGCTCAAGCGGATTGGACTACAATGAGCAGTTCTTC. Protein sequence: CASSSSGLDYNEQFF.

This chain uses TRBV6-5 with TRBJ1-6; tentative D call: TRBD1 (5 bases). V lost 6 bases and J 5 bases, leaving 11 bases between the germline ends. This CDR3 has 14 residues. The germline gives CDR1 MNHEY, CDR2 SVGAGI. The CDR3 spells CASRGRNNNSPLHF. The CDR3, as DNA: TGTGCCAGCAGGGGACGGAATAATAATTCACCCCTCCACTTT.

CDR3 loop: CASSDSRTGGDEQYF. The CDR3 DNA reads as TGCGCCAGCAGTGACTCGAGGACAGGGGGGGACGAGCAGTACTTC. V gene TRBV10-1 combines with J gene TRBJ2-7, with 10 bases lining up with TRBD1. The germline V gene encodes CDR1 WNHNN and CDR2 SYGVQD (reference sequence). This CDR3 is 15 amino acids long. V lost 3 bases to trimming and J lost 5 bases; unmatched junction nucleotides: 7.

This clone was observed a single time. This chain connects TRBV6-5 to TRBJ2-3, with 7 nucleotides matching TRBD2. J lost 2 bases, V lost 0 bases, and 2 bases had no gene match. CDR1 is MNHEY and CDR2 is SVGAGI in the germline V gene. The CDR3 totals 15 residues. The chain's CDR3 is CASSYSGGYTDTQYF. CDR3 DNA: TGTGCCAGCAGTTACTCGGGGGGGTACACAGATACGCAGTATTTT.

This clone was counted only a few times. The genes are TRBV18 and TRBJ2-1; D tentatively reads TRBD1 or TRBD2 (5 bases each). Trimming took off 5 bases at V and 7 bases at J, with 12 bases between the two ends. The CDR3 is 13 residues long. Germline V gene sequence: CDR1 KGHSH, CDR2 LQKENI. In nucleotides, the CDR3 is TGTGCCAGCTCATCGCTGGGGGAAAATGAGCAGTTCTTC. It translates to CASSSLGENEQFF.

This clone was seen only a few times. This chain connects TRBV14 to TRBJ2-7; 12 bases fit TRBD1. The germline V gene encodes CDR1 SGHDN and CDR2 FVKESK. The CDR3 is made up of 22 amino acids. Trimming took 4 bases from V and 3 from J; bases not matched to a gene: 25. CDR3 bases: TGTGCCAGCAGCCCCCGGGACAGGGGGCCGGGTAGGGGAACTAGAGAACGCTACGAGCAGTACTTC. This translates into CASSPRDRGPGRGTRERYEQYF.

The chain uses TRBV2 and TRBJ2-1; D ambiguous. The germline V and J ends were trimmed by 6 bases and 7 bases, with 10 bases remaining between them. The CDR3 has 12 residues. Germline V CDR1 and CDR2: SNHLY, FYNNEI. Here the CDR3 reads CASSTDTNEQFF. CDR3 DNA: TGTGCCAGCAGCACCGACACTAATGAGCAGTTCTTC.

The genes are TRBV5-8 and TRBJ1-1; perhaps TRBD1 as D (5 bases). The V and J ends lost 0 bases and 6 bases respectively, with 21 bases between them. CDR3 length: 17 residues. Looked up from germline, CDR1 is SGHTS and CDR2 is YDEGEE. As DNA, the CDR3 is TGTGCCAGCAGCTTGGGCCTGGGGGTGGGCCAAAGGGCTGAAGCTTTCTTT. Translated, it gives CASSLGLGVGQRAEAFF.

The chain links TRBV28 to TRBJ1-2; weak D call: TRBD1 (6 bases). With 5 bases removed from V and 3 bases from J, the gap between germline ends came to 13 bases. There are 14 residues in the CDR3. Germline lookup yields CDR1 MDHEN and CDR2 SYDVKM. The CDR3 spells CASSTGLVDYGYTF. Written as DNA, the CDR3 is TGTGCCAGCAGTACAGGGCTCGTAGACTATGGCTACACCTTC.

The rearrangement links TRBV27 to TRBJ1-1, with D unclear. Trimming pared 2 bases from V and 8 bases from J, leaving 12 bases between. The germline gives CDR1 MNHEY, CDR2 SMNVEV (reference sequence). This CDR3 is built from 13 residues. The DNA of the CDR3 is TGTGCCAGCAGTTTAGGGAGGACTGCCGAAGCTTTCTTT. Encoded protein: CASSLGRTAEAFF.

The V gene is TRBV15, the J gene TRBJ1-1; D is ambiguous. The CDR3 length is 15 residues. Per the germline V gene, CDR1 is LNHNV and CDR2 is YYDKDF (reference sequence). V lost 0 bases to trimming and J lost 3 bases, with 11 bases between them. The CDR3 sequence is CATSREGGSYTEAFF. The CDR3 DNA sequence: TGTGCCACCAGCAGAGAAGGAGGGAGTTACACTGAAGCTTTCTTT.

Only one count was recorded for this clone. This chain connects TRBV5-6 to TRBJ1-1; D is ambiguous. The germline gives CDR1 SGHDT, CDR2 YYEEEE. The CDR3 sequence is 14 residues long. V shed 0 bases and J shed 4 bases, with 10 bases lying between them. The chain's CDR3 is CASSLGGYGTEAFF. The CDR3 DNA sequence: TGTGCCAGCAGCTTGGGGGGTTACGGCACTGAAGCTTTCTTT.

V is TRBV19 and J is TRBJ2-1, with TRBD2 identical over 11 bases. Trimming removed 4 bases from V and 4 bases from J; junction bases left unmatched: 9. CDR1 and CDR2 (germline): LNHDA, SQIVND (reference sequence). CDR3 size: 17 residues. In DNA, the CDR3 is TGTGCCAGTAGTAGAGGTAGCGGGAGGGCCGCGTACAATGAGCAGTTCTTC. Translating gives CASSRGSGRAAYNEQFF.

The chain links TRBV29-1 to TRBJ2-5; TRBD2 aligns across 8 bases. With V trimmed by 7 bases and J by 3 bases, 7 bases remained unmatched. This CDR3 contains 13 residues. The germline V gene encodes CDR1 SQVTM and CDR2 ANQGSEA. DNA of the CDR3: TGCAGCGCTGGACTAGCTCTAAAAGAGACCCAGTACTTC. This gives the protein CSAGLALKETQYF.

The rearrangement uses TRBV14 and TRBJ1-3, with unresolved D. V dropped 1 base and J dropped 2 bases, with 9 bases sitting between them. The germline V gene has CDR1 SGHDN and CDR2 FVKESK. This CDR3 has 15 residues. CDR3 residues: CASSQGARAGNTIYF. The CDR3 region has the DNA TGTGCCAGCAGCCAAGGAGCCAGAGCTGGAAACACCATATATTTT. The whole variable domain, filled in from reference TRBV14 and TRBJ1-3, reads EAGVTQFPSHSVIEKGQTVTLRCDPISGHDNLYWYRRVMGKEIKFLLHFVKESKQDESGMPNNRFLAERTGGTYSTLKVQPAELEDSGVYFCASSQGARAGNTIYFGEGSWLTVV.

This clone showed up just once. This chain uses TRBV2 with TRBJ2-5; D gene unclear. CDR3 length: 10 amino acids. V lost 7 bases and J lost 3, with 3 bases in between. Germline V gene lookup returns CDR1 SNHLY and CDR2 FYNNEI. CDR3 in DNA: TGTGCCAGCATGAAAGAGACCCAGTACTTC. Protein sequence: CASMKETQYF.

This chain joins TRBV6-1 and TRBJ1-5; D remains unclear. Deletions cut 0 bases from V and 7 bases from J, with 10 bases between. This CDR3 is built from 14 residues. CDR1 and CDR2 from the germline V gene are MNHNS and SASEGT. CDR3 in amino acids: CASSEARTTQPQHF. CDR3 nucleotides: TGTGCCAGCAGTGAAGCGCGAACTACCCAGCCCCAGCATTTT.

This clone was seen a single time. This rearrangement joins TRBV6-5 to TRBJ2-3, with 12 bases aligning to TRBD2. This CDR3 contains 14 residues. V lost 5 bases, J lost 6 bases, and 3 bases stayed unmatched. CDR1 and CDR2 (germline): MNHEY, SVGAGI. DNA of the CDR3: TGTGCCAGCAGTAGGACTAGCGGGATTGATACGCAGTATTTT. This translates into CASSRTSGIDTQYF.

V gene TRBV7-9 combines with J gene TRBJ2-7; unclear D gene. V gave up 5 bases and J gave up 5 bases, with 10 bases separating them. The CDR3 length is 12 residues. CDR1 SEHNR and CDR2 FQNEAQ come from the germline V gene (reference sequence). CDR3 bases: TGTGCCAGCAGCCTCAAGCCCCACGAGCAGTACTTC. It translates to CASSLKPHEQYF.

This clone has a handful of counts. The V call is TRBV20-1, the J call TRBJ2-7; D not certain. The CDR3 consists of 10 residues. V was trimmed by 0 bases and J by 6 bases, leaving 3 bases between them. Germline V gene sequence: CDR1 DFQATT, CDR2 SNEGSKA (reference sequence). CDR3 amino acids: CSARDAEQYF. The CDR3 nucleotides read TGCAGTGCTAGAGACGCCGAGCAGTACTTC.

The rearrangement uses TRBV19 and TRBJ1-2; 8 positions match TRBD1. Germline-derived CDR1 and CDR2 are LNHDA and SQIVND (reference sequence). The junction had 11 bases not matched to a gene; V was cut back by 8 bases and J by 0 bases. The CDR3 covers 16 residues. This CDR3 reads CASYQTGDRTNYGYTF. CDR3 DNA sequence: TGTGCCAGTTATCAAACCGGGGACAGGACTAACTATGGCTACACCTTC.

J is TRBJ2-1 and V is TRBV18; D perhaps matches TRBD1 (6 bases). This CDR3 region has 14 residues. V dropped 6 bases and J dropped 4 bases, with 13 bases sitting between them. CDR1 and CDR2 from the germline V gene are KGHSH and LQKENI. The CDR3 here is CASSPQQGYNEQFF. CDR3 coding DNA: TGTGCCAGCTCCCCTCAACAGGGATACAATGAGCAGTTCTTC.

The chain joins TRBV30 to TRBJ1-2; the D is unclear. Trimming cost V 2 bases and J 4 bases, with 14 bases left between them. CDR3 length: 14 amino acids. Germline values: CDR1 GTSNPN, CDR2 SVGIG (reference sequence). The CDR3, as DNA: TGTGCCTGGAGTCGATATCGGGTTGGCTATGGCTACACCTTC. This gives the protein CAWSRYRVGYGYTF.

This rearrangement joins TRBV19 to TRBJ1-4; 8 bases are shared with TRBD1. Per the germline V gene, CDR1 is LNHDA and CDR2 is SQIVND (reference sequence). Trimming took 10 bases from V and 11 from J; bases not matched to a gene: 9. This CDR3 is 12 amino acids long. In DNA form, the CDR3 reads TGTGCCACCTCCGGGACAGGTGGGAAACTGTTTTTT. This encodes CATSGTGGKLFF. Looking up the rest from reference TRBV19 and TRBJ1-4 gives the full variable domain: DGGITQSPKYLFRKEGQNVTLSCEQNLNHDAMYWYRQDPGQGLRLIYYSQIVNDFQKGDIAEGYSVSREKKESFPLTVTSAQKNPTAFYLCATSGTGGKLFFGSGTQLSVL.

This chain joins TRBV27 and TRBJ2-7; either TRBD1 or TRBD2 may fit D (5 bases each). The germline V and J ends were trimmed by 5 bases and 10 bases, with 24 bases remaining between them. The length of the CDR3 is 15 residues. The germline V gene encodes CDR1 MNHEY and CDR2 SMNVEV (reference sequence). Here the CDR3 DNA reads TGTGCCAGCAGTCCGAAAGCCCCAGGGTTGGGGGATCAGTACTTC. This sequence encodes CASSPKAPGLGDQYF.

In regard to this clone: At one end the junction does not follow the germline gene, possibly because of a read error. This chain joins TRBV14 and TRBJ1-1; D uncertain. The CDR3 totals 13 residues. Germline V gene lookup returns CDR1 SGHDN and CDR2 FVKESK. In DNA form, the CDR3 reads TGTGCCAGCAGCCAAGATCGGAACACTGAAGTTTTCTTT. As protein: CASSQDRNTEVFF.

DNA for the CDR3: TGTGCCAGCAGCTTACAGGGTGGAGACACTGAAGCTTTCTTT. Its translation is CASSLQGGDTEAFF. This chain links TRBV5-4 with TRBJ1-1; a weak D match, TRBD1 (6 bases). The V end was cut by 2 bases, the J end by 3 bases, with 11 bases between. The CDR3 length is 14 residues. Per the germline V gene, CDR1 is SGHNT and CDR2 is YYREEE (reference sequence).